Listed below are T cell receptor beta chains from one sample, sequenced in a study of tumor and adjacent non-tumor tissue in lung cancer. TCRdb reprocessed the multiplex PCR reads via MiXCR and lists one record per CDR3 protein. The table shows about 75,000 distinct CDR3 sequences, with about two thirds occurring only once. Input material: distant non-tumor lung tissue. The receptors derive from a woman between 45 and 60 years old with non-small cell lung cancer. Each CDR3 is given with its conserved first and last residue. The D gene is left open where the match is weak. The size field is filled for only some rows; it gives once, few, many or a size class.

J gene,clone size,V gene,D gene,CDR3 DNA,CDR3 protein
TRBJ1-5,many,TRBV5-4,TRBD1,TGTGCCAGCAGCTTGCAGGGGACAGGCAATCAGCCCCAGCATTTT,CASSLQGTGNQPQHF
TRBJ2-7,-,TRBV11-2,-,TGTGCCAGCAGGGACTATCGGGAGAACTCCTACGAGCACTACTTC,CASRDYRENSYEHYF
TRBJ2-7,-,TRBV4-3,-,TGCGCCAGCAGCCAAGACAGTGGAAGACACAATGAGCAGTACTTC,CASSQDSGRHNEQYF
TRBJ1-5,few,TRBV28,-,TGTGCCAGCCGATCCCCGCAGGGGACTGAGAGCAATCAGCCCCAGCATTTT,CASRSPQGTESNQPQHF
TRBJ1-4,-,TRBV28,-,TGTGCCAGCGGGGAAGGGGGGAGTAATGAAAAACTGTTTTTT,CASGEGGSNEKLFF
TRBJ2-7,-,TRBV6-6,TRBD2,TGTGCCAGGAGCCTTCGGGGGGGATACCAGCAGTACTTC,CARSLRGGYQQYF
TRBJ2-3,-,TRBV20-1,-,TGCAGTGCTAGAGGAAGTACGGTCAATCAGCCCCAGTATTTT,CSARGSTVNQPQYF
TRBJ2-1,-,TRBV30,-,TGTGCCTGGAGTTTAGACAATGAGCAGTTCTTC,CAWSLDNEQFF
TRBJ2-7,few,TRBV30,TRBD1,TGTGCCTGGAGCCCACAGGGGCGGGTCACCTACGAGCAGTACTTC,CAWSPQGRVTYEQYF
TRBJ2-1,-,TRBV14,TRBD2,TGTGCCAGCAGCCAAGATCGGGTAGCGGGAAGGGATGAGGAGTTCTTC,CASSQDRVAGRDEEFF
TRBJ2-3,-,TRBV6-1,-,TGTGCCAGCAGTGAAAGAGGCGGGATCGACTCGGATACGCAGTATTTT,CASSERGGIDSDTQYF
TRBJ2-1,-,TRBV5-6,TRBD1,TGTACCAGCAGTGCCGACAGGGGGGAGATCTACAATGAGCAGTTCTTC,CTSSADRGEIYNEQFF
TRBJ1-5,-,TRBV20-1,-,TGCAGTGCTAGAGGTGATAGCAATCAGGCCCAGCGTTTT,CSARGDSNQAQRF
TRBJ1-6,-,TRBV6-5,-,TGTACCAGCAGTTACTCTAGGCCACAAACGCTGTACCTCCACTTC,CTSSYSRPQTLYLHF
TRBJ2-1,many,TRBV20-1,TRBD2,TGCAGTGCAAGGACTAGCGGGAGGTCCTATAGCAATGAGCAGTTCTTC,CSARTSGRSYSNEQFF
TRBJ2-7,-,TRBV11-2,TRBD2,TGCGTCAGCAGCTTACTAGAGGGAGGGTACGAGCAGTACTTC,CVSSLLEGGYEQYF
TRBJ1-1,-,TRBV29-1,-,TGCAGCGTCACACAGAGGGCCATTGAAGCTTTCTTT,CSVTQRAIEAFF
TRBJ2-2,-,TRBV5-4,-,TGTGCCAGCAGCACGGGGACCGAGAGTAGGAGGGAGCTGTTTTTT,CASSTGTESRRELFF
TRBJ2-5,-,TRBV10-3,-,TGTGCCATCAGTGAGTCAGGGCCAGAGACCCAGTACTTC,CAISESGPETQYF
TRBJ2-5,-,TRBV11-2,TRBD2,TGTACCAGCAGACGTACCGGGACTAGGGGCCAAGAGACCCAGTGCTTC,CTSRRTGTRGQETQCF
TRBJ2-2,-,TRBV12-3/TRBV12-4,-,TGTGGCAGCAGACTTAGCCTGCGCGGGGAGCTGTTTTTT,CGSRLSLRGELFF
TRBJ2-3,-,TRBV6-1,TRBD2,TGTGTCAGCAGTGGGACTAGCAGGAGAGATACGCAGTATTTT,CVSSGTSRRDTQYF
TRBJ2-7,-,TRBV20-1,-,TGCAGTGCTAGCCGAGAGGGTACGGGCTGCGAGCAGTACTTC,CSASREGTGCEQYF
TRBJ2-5,once,TRBV5-6,-,TGTGCCAGCAGTGTAGGGGCTCCAGAGATCCAGTACTTC,CASSVGAPEIQYF
TRBJ2-7,-,TRBV7-2,TRBD2,TGTGCCAACACCCGAATGGCGTGGGCCGGGGGGGACGAGCAGTACTTC,CANTRMAWAGGDEQYF
TRBJ2-7,many,TRBV4-1,-,TGCGCCAGCAGCCCCGGGACATCCACCCCCTACGAGCAGTACTTC,CASSPGTSTPYEQYF
TRBJ2-3,-,TRBV11-3,-,TGTGCCAGCTGCACCGGGACCAGCGGAACTTTACTGGATACGCAGTATTTT,CASCTGTSGTLLDTQYF
TRBJ2-1,-,TRBV11-1,TRBD2,TGTGCCAGCACGCTAGCGGGAGTAGGGAGTGAGCAGTTCTTC,CASTLAGVGSEQFF
TRBJ2-6,once,TRBV5-1,-,TGTGCCGGCAGCTTGGGGGGCTCTGGGGCCAACGTCCTGACTTTC,CAGSLGGSGANVLTF
TRBJ1-5,-,TRBV12-3/TRBV12-4,-,TGTGCCAGCAGTTTTGTGGGGTTTTGCGGCAATCAGCCCCAGCATTTT,CASSFVGFCGNQPQHF
TRBJ1-2,medium-sized,TRBV20-1,-,TGCAGTGCTAGTGGAGGGGCGCTAACTAACTATGGCTACACCTTC,CSASGGALTNYGYTF
TRBJ2-3,-,TRBV11-1,TRBD1,TGTGCCAGCGGTTTAGCGACCGGGACAGATATGCAGTATTTT,CASGLATGTDMQYF
TRBJ2-7,-,TRBV20-1,TRBD2,TGCAGTCCTAGAGATCCCCATGGCGGGAGGGCCTACGAGCAGTACTTC,CSPRDPHGGRAYEQYF
TRBJ2-7,-,TRBV5-8,-,TGTGCCAGCAGAAATCCGGACGGACTTTACCAGGAGCAGTACTTC,CASRNPDGLYQEQYF
TRBJ2-1,once,TRBV29-1,-,TGCGGCGTTGAAGATTGGGGGGTAGAAAATGAGGAGTTCTTC,CGVEDWGVENEEFF
TRBJ1-3,medium-sized,TRBV11-2,-,TGTGCCAGCAGCTTAAATGGAAACACCATATATTTT,CASSLNGNTIYF
TRBJ1-3,-,TRBV7-8,-,TGTACCAGCAGCCCCTACTCCTCTGGAAACACCATATTTTTT,CTSSPYSSGNTIFF
TRBJ2-2,many,TRBV29-1,TRBD2,TGCAGCGGGAAAGACAGCGGGGGGAACACCGGGGAGCTGTTTTTT,CSGKDSGGNTGELFF
TRBJ2-1,-,TRBV11-2,TRBD2,TGTACCAGCAGCAAACGGCGGGAGGGCTTCTATGAGGAGTTCTTC,CTSSKRREGFYEEFF
TRBJ2-4,-,TRBV6-2/TRBV6-3,-,TGTGCCTGCGGTTACATCGAGGGTGCATTAGCCAAAAACATTCAGTATTTC,CACGYIEGALAKNIQYF
TRBJ1-5,-,TRBV28,-,TGTGCCAGGAGTTTTCTGGGGGGAGGCAATCAGCCCCAGCATTTT,CARSFLGGGNQPQHF
TRBJ2-1,many,TRBV20-1,-,TGCAGTGCTGGAAGGACAGTTGGTGAGCAGTTCTTC,CSAGRTVGEQFF
TRBJ2-1,-,TRBV12-3/TRBV12-4,-,TGTGCAAGCACAACTGCCGGGACTTCGGAGCAGTTCTTC,CASTTAGTSEQFF
TRBJ1-5,-,TRBV12-3/TRBV12-4,-,TGTGCCAGCAGTTTCGGGAGAGGGATAAATCAGCCCCAGCATTTT,CASSFGRGINQPQHF
TRBJ2-7,-,TRBV11-2,-,TGTGCCAACAGCCCTTGGGCTAGCAGTTCCTACGAGCTGTACTTC,CANSPWASSSYELYF
TRBJ2-1,-,TRBV11-1,TRBD2,TGTGCCAGCAGCCAGACTAGCAGTGAGCGGTTCTTC,CASSQTSSERFF
TRBJ1-1,-,TRBV6-1,TRBD1,TGCGCCAGCACCCCACCGGGACAGGTGGGCCTAGAAGTTTTCTTT,CASTPPGQVGLEVFF
TRBJ2-7,many,TRBV4-3,TRBD2,TGCGCCAGCAGCCCTTTCGGGGGGTCCTACGAGCAGTACTTC,CASSPFGGSYEQYF
TRBJ1-4,few,TRBV20-1,TRBD1,TGCAGTGCTAGAGATTATCGGACAGGGAATGAAAAACTGTTTTTT,CSARDYRTGNEKLFF
TRBJ1-2,-,TRBV30,-,TGTGCCTGGAGTGTTAAGGGGAATTATGGCTACACCTTC,CAWSVKGNYGYTF
TRBJ2-1,-,TRBV28,TRBD1,TGTGTCAGCAGTTTGGGGACAGGGGGTTACAATGAGCAGTTCTTC,CVSSLGTGGYNEQFF
TRBJ2-5,-,TRBV12-3/TRBV12-4,-,TGTGTCAGTAGTTTTGAAGAGACCCAGTACTTC,CVSSFEETQYF
TRBJ1-4,-,TRBV12-3/TRBV12-4,TRBD1,TGTGCCAGCAGTTTAACCGGGACAGGTCGGGCTAATGAAAAACTGTTTTTT,CASSLTGTGRANEKLFF
TRBJ1-1,-,TRBV4-1,-,TGCGCCAGCAGTCAAGTCCATAACCAGAACATTGGAGCTTTCTTT,CASSQVHNQNIGAFF